Listed here are 6 T cell receptor beta chains from one sample, sequenced in a study of shared clonotypes between healthy human individuals. TCRdb's table, derived via immunoSEQ multiplex PCR, lists solely in-frame clones and lacks some. The table lists 2 million to 2.5 million clones, approximately 96% of them singletons. The sample was naive CD4+ T cells sorted from blood. The subset is: CD45RA+ positively selected. The receptors originated from a man between 18 and 29 years old in good health.

V gene TRBV14 combines with J gene TRBJ1-4; tentatively, D is TRBD1 (5 bases). The CDR3 covers 15 residues. The V end lost 1 base, the J end lost 6 bases, and 12 bases lay between the germline ends. From germline, CDR1 is SGHDN and CDR2 FVKESK. CDR3 loop: CASSQVSGKDEKLFF. CDR3 coding DNA: TGTGCCAGCAGCCAAGTATCAGGGAAGGATGAAAAACTGTTTTTT.

V and J are TRBV5-4 and TRBJ2-1, with TRBD1 matching 7 bases. The V gene's germline CDR1 is SGHNT and CDR2 YYREEE (reference sequence). The CDR3 is made up of 15 amino acids. With 5 bases clipped from V and 5 bases from J, the junction kept 10 bases outside the gene matches. CDR3 coding DNA: TGTGCCAGCAGTGCCGGTGGACAGGCTAACAATGAGCAGTTCTTC. This sequence encodes CASSAGGQANNEQFF.

This chain links TRBV11-2 with TRBJ2-7; TRBD2 matches 8 bases. J lost 2 bases, V lost 1 base, and 4 bases had no gene match. CDR3 size: 15 residues. Germline V lookup: CDR1 SGHAT, CDR2 FQNNGV. CDR3 coding DNA: TGTGCCAGCAGCTTAGGGGCGGGAGGCGCCTACGAGCAGTACTTC. It yields the protein CASSLGAGGAYEQYF.

V usage is TRBV29-1 and J usage is TRBJ1-3; the D gene is possibly TRBD1 (5 bases). The CDR3 runs 14 residues. CDR1 and CDR2 from the germline V gene are SQVTM and ANQGSEA. The V gene lost 4 bases and the J gene lost 1 base, with 11 bases spanning the gap. CDR3 in amino acids: CSVVGGTSGNTIYF. DNA for the CDR3: TGCAGCGTTGTTGGGGGGACTTCTGGAAACACCATATATTTT.

Points on this clone: One end of the junction is discordant with germline, which a read error may explain. CDR3 DNA sequence: TGTGCCAGCTGTTTGGGGGGGAATTCACCCCTCCACTTT. Its protein product is CASCLGGNSPLHF. The chain links TRBV27 to TRBJ1-6; TRBD1 might be the D (5 bases). The CDR3 has 13 amino acids. Per the germline V gene, CDR1 is MNHEY and CDR2 is SMNVEV (reference sequence).

On this clone: In the same sample, other DNA sequences code for this CDR3. The V and J genes are TRBV11-3 and TRBJ2-2; TRBD1 matches at 9 bases. The CDR3 spans 14 residues. V shed 3 bases, J shed 4 bases, and the junction held 0 bases outside the gene matches. CDR1 is SGHNT and CDR2 is YENEEA in the germline V gene. The CDR3 DNA sequence: TGTGCCAGCAGCTTGGACAGGGGCACCGGGGAGCTGTTTTTT. It is translated as CASSLDRGTGELFF.